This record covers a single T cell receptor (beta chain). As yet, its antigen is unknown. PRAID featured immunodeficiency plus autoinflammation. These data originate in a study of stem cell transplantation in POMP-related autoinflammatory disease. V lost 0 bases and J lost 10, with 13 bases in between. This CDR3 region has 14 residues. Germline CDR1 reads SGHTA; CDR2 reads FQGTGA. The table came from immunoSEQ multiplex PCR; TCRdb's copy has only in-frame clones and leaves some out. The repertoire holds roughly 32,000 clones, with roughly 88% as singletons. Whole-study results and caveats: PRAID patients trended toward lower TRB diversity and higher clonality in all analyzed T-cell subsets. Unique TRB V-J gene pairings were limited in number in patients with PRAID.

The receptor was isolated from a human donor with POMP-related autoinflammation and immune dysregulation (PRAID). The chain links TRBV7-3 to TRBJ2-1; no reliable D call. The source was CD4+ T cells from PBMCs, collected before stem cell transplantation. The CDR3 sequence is CASSLTQFSTEQFF. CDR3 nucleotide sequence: TGTGCCAGCAGCTTAACCCAATTTTCCACAGAGCAGTTCTTC.